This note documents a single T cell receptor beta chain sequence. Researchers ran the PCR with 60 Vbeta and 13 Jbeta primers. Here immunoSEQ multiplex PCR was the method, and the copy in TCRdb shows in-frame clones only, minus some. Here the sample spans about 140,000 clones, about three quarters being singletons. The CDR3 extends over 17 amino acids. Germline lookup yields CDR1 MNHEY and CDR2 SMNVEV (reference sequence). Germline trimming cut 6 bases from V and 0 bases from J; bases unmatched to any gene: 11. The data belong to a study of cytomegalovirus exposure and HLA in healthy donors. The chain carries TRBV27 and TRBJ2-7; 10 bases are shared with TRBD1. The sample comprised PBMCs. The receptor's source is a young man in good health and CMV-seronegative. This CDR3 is CASSSPRDRGNSYEQYF. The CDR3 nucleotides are TGTGCCAGCAGCTCACCCCGGGACAGGGGCAACTCCTACGAGCAGTACTTC.